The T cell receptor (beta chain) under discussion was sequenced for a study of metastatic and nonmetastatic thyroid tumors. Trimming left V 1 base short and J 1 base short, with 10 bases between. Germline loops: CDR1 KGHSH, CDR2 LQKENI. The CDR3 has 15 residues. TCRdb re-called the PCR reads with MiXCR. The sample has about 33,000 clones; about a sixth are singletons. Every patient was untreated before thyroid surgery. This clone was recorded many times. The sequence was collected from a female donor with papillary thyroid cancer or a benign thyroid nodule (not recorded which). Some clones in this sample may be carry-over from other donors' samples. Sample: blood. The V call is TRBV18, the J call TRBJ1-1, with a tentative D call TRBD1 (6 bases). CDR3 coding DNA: TGTGCCAGCTCACCACTCAGGGGCGAGAACACTGAAGCTTTCTTT. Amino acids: CASSPLRGENTEAFF.